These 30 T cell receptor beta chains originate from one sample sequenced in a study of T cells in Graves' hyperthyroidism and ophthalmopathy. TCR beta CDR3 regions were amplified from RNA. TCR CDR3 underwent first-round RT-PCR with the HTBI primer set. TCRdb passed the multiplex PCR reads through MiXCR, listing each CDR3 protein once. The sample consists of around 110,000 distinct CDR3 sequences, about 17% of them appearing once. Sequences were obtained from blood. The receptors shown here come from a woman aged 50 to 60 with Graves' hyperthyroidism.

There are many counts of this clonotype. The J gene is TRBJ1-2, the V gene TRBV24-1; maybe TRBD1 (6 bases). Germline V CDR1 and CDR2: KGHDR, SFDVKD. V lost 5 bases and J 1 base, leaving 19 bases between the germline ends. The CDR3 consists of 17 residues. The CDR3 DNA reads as TGTGCCACCAGTGTTTCGGGGGGCTTTTTCGGTAACTATGGCTACACCTTC. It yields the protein CATSVSGGFFGNYGYTF.

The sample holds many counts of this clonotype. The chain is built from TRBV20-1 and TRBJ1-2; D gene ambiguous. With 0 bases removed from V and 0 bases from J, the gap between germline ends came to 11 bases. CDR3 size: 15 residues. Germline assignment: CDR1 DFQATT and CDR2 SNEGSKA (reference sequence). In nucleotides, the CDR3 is TGCAGTGCTAGAGATCTGATAGGGTCTAACTATGGCTACACCTTC. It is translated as CSARDLIGSNYGYTF.

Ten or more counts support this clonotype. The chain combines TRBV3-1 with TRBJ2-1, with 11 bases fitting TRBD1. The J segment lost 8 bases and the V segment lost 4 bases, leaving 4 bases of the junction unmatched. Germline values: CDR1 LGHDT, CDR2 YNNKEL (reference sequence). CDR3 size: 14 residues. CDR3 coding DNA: TGTGCCAGCAGCCCCGGGACAGGGGGGCATGAGCAGTTCTTC. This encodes CASSPGTGGHEQFF.

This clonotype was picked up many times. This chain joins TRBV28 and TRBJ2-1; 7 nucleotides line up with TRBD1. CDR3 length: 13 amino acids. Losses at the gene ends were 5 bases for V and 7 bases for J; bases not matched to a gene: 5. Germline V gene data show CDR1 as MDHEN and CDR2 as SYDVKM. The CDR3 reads CASSELQGNEQFF. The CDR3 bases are TGTGCCAGCAGTGAACTACAGGGGAATGAGCAGTTCTTC.

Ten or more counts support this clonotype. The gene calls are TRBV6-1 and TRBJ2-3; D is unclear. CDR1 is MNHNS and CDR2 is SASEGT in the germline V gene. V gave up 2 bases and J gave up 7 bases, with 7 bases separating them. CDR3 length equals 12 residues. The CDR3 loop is CASSERPYTQYF. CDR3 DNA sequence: TGTGCCAGCAGTGAACGGCCGTATACGCAGTATTTT.

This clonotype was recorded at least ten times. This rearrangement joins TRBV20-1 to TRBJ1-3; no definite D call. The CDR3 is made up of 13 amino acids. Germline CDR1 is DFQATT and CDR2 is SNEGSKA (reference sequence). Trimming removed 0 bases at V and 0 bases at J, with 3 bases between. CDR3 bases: TGCAGTGCTAGAGACACCTCTGGAAACACCATATATTTT. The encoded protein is CSARDTSGNTIYF.

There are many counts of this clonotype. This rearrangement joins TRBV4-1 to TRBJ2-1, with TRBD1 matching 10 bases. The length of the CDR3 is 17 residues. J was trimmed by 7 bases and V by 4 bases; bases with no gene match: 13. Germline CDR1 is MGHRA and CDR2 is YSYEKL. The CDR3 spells CASSPTVTGGTGNEQFF. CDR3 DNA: TGCGCCAGCAGCCCAACCGTGACAGGGGGCACGGGAAATGAGCAGTTCTTC.

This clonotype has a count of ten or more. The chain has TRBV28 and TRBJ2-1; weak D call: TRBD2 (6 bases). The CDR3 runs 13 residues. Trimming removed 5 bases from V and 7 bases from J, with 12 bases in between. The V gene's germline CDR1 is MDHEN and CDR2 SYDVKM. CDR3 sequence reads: CASSGGAGNEQFF. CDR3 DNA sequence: TGTGCCAGCAGTGGGGGAGCGGGTAATGAGCAGTTCTTC.

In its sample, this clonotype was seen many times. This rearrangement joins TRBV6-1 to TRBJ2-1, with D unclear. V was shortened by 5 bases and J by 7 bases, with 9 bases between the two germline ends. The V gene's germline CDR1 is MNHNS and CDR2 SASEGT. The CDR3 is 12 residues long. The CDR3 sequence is CASSHTLNEQFF. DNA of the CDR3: TGTGCCAGCAGTCACACTTTGAATGAGCAGTTCTTC.

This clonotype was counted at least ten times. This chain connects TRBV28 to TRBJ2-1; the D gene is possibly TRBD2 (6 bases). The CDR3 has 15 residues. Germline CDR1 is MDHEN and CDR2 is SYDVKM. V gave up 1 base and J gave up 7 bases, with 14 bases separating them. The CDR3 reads CASSLYLTSLNEQFF. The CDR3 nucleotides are TGTGCCAGCAGTTTATACCTAACTAGCTTAAATGAGCAGTTCTTC.

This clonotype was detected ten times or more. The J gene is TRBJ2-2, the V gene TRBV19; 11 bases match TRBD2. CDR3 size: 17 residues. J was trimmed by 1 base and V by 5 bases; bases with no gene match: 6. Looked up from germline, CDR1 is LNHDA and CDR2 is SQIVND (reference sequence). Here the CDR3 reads CASSPTGLAGNTGELFF. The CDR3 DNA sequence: TGTGCCAGTAGTCCCACCGGACTAGCGGGGAACACCGGGGAGCTGTTTTTT.

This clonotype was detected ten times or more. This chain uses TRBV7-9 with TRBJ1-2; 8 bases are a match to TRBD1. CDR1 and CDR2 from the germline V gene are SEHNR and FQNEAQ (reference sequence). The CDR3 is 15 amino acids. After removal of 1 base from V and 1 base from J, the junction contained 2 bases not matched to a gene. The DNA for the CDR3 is TGTGCCAGCAGCTTAGGGGACAGGCTTAACTATGGCTACACCTTC. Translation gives CASSLGDRLNYGYTF.

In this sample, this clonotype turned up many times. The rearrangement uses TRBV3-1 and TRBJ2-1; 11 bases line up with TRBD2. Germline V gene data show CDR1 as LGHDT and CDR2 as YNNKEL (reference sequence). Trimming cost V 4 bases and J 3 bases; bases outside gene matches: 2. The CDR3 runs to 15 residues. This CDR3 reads CASSLGTSGYNEQFF. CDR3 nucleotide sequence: TGTGCCAGCAGCCTAGGGACTAGCGGCTACAATGAGCAGTTCTTC.

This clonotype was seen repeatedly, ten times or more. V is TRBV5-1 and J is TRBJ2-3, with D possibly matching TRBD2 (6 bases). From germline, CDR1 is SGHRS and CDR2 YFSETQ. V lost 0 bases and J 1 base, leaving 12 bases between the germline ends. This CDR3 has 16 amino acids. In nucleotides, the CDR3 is TGCGCCAGCAGCTTGGAACAGCTAGCGCGCACAGATACGCAGTATTTT. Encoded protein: CASSLEQLARTDTQYF.

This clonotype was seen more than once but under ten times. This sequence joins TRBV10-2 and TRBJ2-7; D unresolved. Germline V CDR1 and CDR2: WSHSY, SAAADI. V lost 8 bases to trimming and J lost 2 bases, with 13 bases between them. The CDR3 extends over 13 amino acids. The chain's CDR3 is CASAPDLAYEQYV. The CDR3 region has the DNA TGCGCCAGCGCACCGGACCTCGCCTACGAGCAGTACGTC.

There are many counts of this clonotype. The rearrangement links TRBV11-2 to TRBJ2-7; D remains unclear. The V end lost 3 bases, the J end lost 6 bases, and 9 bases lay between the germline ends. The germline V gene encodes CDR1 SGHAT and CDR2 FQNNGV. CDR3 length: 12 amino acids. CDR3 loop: CASSFGAAEQYF. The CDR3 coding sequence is TGTGCCAGCAGCTTCGGTGCGGCCGAGCAGTACTTC.

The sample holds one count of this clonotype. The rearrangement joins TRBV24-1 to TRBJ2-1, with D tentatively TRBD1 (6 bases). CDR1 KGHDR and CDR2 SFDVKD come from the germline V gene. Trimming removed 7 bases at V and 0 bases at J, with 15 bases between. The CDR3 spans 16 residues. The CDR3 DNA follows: TGTGCCACCAGCTCTAGCCGGGACACCTCCTACAATGAGCAGTTCTTC. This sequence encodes CATSSSRDTSYNEQFF.

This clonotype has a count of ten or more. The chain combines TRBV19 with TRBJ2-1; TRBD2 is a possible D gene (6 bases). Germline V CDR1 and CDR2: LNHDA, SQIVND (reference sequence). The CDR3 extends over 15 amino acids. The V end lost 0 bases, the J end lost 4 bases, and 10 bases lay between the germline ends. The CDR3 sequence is CASSIEVTRYNEQFF. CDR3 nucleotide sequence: TGTGCCAGTAGTATAGAGGTGACTAGATACAATGAGCAGTTCTTC.

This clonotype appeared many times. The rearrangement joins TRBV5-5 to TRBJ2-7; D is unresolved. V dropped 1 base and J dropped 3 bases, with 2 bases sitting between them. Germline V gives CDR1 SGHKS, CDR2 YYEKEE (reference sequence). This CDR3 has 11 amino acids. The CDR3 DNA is TGTGCCAGCAGCTTGTACTACGAGCAGTACTTC. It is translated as CASSLYYEQYF.

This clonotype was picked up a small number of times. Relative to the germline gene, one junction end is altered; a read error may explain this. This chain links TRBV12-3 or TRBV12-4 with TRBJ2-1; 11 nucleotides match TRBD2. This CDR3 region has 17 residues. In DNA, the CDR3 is TGTGCCGGCAGTACCGGGGGGACTAGCGGAACCTACAATGAGCAGTTCTTC. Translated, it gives CAGSTGGTSGTYNEQFF.

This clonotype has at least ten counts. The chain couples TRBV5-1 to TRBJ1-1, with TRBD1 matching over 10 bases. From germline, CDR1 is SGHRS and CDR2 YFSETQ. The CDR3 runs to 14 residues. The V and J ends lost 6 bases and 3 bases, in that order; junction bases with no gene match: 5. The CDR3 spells CASKRTGGDTEAFF. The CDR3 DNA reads TGCGCCAGCAAAAGGACAGGGGGAGACACTGAAGCTTTCTTT. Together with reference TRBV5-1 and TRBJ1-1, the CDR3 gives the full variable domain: KAGVTQTPRYLIKTRGQQVTLSCSPISGHRSVSWYQQTPGQGLQFLFEYFSETQRNKGNFPGRFSGRQFSNSRSEMNVSTLELGDSALYLCASKRTGGDTEAFFGQGTRLTVV.

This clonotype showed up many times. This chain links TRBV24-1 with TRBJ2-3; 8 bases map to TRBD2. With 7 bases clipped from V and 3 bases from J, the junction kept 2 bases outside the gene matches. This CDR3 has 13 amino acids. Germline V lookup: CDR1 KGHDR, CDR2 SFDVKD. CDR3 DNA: TGTGCCACCAGGCCTAGCGGGACAGATACGCAGTATTTT. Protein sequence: CATRPSGTDTQYF.

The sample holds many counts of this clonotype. For the CDR3, the DNA is TGCAGTGCTAGGGCTAGCGGGAGGGGAGCAGATACGCAGTATTTT. Protein sequence: CSARASGRGADTQYF. The chain links TRBV20-1 to TRBJ2-3, with 12 bases fitting TRBD2. After removal of 3 bases from V and 4 bases from J, the junction contained 5 bases not matched to a gene. This CDR3 comprises 15 residues. Germline V gene sequence: CDR1 DFQATT, CDR2 SNEGSKA (reference sequence).

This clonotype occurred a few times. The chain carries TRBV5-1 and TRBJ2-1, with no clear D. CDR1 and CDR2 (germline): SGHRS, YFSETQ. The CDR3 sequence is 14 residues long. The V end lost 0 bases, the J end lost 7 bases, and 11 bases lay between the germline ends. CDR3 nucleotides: TGCGCCAGCAGCTTGGGTGGGTACAGAAATGAGCAGTTCTTC. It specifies CASSLGGYRNEQFF. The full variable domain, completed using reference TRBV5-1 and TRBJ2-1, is KAGVTQTPRYLIKTRGQQVTLSCSPISGHRSVSWYQQTPGQGLQFLFEYFSETQRNKGNFPGRFSGRQFSNSRSEMNVSTLELGDSALYLCASSLGGYRNEQFFGPGTRLTVL.

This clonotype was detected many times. CDR3 coding DNA: TGTGCCAGCAGCTCCGGGACAGGGGGTTCCGGGGAGCTGTTTTTT. Translated, it gives CASSSGTGGSGELFF. V and J are TRBV5-6 and TRBJ2-2; TRBD1 aligns across 11 bases. The V gene end was trimmed by 3 bases and the J gene end by 6 bases; junction bases not matched to a gene: 4. The germline gives CDR1 SGHDT, CDR2 YYEEEE. This CDR3 comprises 15 residues.

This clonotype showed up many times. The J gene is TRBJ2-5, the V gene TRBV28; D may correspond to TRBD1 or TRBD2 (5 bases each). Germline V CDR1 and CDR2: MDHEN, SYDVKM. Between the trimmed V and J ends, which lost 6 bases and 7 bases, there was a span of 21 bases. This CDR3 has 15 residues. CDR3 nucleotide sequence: TGTGCCAGCAGCCCGGGACCCACCGTCATTGGGACCCAGTACTTC. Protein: CASSPGPTVIGTQYF.

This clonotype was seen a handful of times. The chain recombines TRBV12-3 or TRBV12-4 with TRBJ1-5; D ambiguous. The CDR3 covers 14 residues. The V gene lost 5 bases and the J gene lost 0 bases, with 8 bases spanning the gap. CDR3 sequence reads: CASSDWNSNQPQHF. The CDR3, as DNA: TGTGCCAGCAGTGACTGGAATAGCAATCAGCCCCAGCATTTT.

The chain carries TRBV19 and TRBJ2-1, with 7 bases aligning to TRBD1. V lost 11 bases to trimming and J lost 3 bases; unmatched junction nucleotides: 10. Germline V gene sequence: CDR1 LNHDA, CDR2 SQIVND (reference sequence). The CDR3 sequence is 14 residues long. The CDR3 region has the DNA TGTGCCGGAGGCACAGGGGACAACTACAATGAGCAGTTCTTC. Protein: CAGGTGDNYNEQFF.

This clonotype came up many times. The CDR3 DNA is TGTGCCTGGAGCCCCCCGACTAGTGCCTACAATGAGCAGTTCTTC. This sequence encodes CAWSPPTSAYNEQFF. The J gene is TRBJ2-1, the V gene TRBV30, with D perhaps matching TRBD2 (6 bases). The CDR3 contains 15 residues. Trimming cost V 3 bases and J 2 bases, with 14 bases left between them. Looked up from germline, CDR1 is GTSNPN and CDR2 is SVGIG (reference sequence). The entire variable domain, with the rest obtained from reference TRBV30 and TRBJ2-1, is as follows: SQTIHQWPATLVQPVGSPLSLECTVEGTSNPNLYWYRQAAGRGLQLLFYSVGIGQISSEVPQNLSASRPQDRQFILSSKKLLLSDSGFYLCAWSPPTSAYNEQFFGPGTRLTVL.

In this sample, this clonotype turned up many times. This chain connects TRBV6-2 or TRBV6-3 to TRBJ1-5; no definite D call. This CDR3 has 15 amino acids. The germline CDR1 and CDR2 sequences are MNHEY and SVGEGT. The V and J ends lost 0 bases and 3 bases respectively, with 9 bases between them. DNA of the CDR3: TGTGCCAGCAGTTACTCTTCACTGACCAATCAGCCCCAGCATTTT. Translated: CASSYSSLTNQPQHF.